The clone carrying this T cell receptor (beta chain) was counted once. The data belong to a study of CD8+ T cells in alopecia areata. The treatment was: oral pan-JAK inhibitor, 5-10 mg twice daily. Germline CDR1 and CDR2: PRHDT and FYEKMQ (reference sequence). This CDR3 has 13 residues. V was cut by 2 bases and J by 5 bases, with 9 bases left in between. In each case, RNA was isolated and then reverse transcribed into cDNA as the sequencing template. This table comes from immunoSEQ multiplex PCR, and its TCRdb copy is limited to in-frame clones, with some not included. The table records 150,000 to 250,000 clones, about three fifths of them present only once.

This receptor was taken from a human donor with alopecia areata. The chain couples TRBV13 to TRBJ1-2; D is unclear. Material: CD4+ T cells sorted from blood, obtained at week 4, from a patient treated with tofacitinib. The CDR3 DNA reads TGTGCCAGCAGCTTAAGAGGCCAGTATGGCTACACCTTC. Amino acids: CASSLRGQYGYTF.